This is a list of T cell receptor beta chains from one sample in a study of shared clonotypes between healthy human individuals. Assay: immunoSEQ multiplex PCR; the TCRdb copy retains only in-frame clones and omits some. The sample records 600,000 to 750,000 clones, 72% being singletons. Sequences were obtained from memory CD4+ T cells sorted from blood. These receptors were taken from a woman in her twenties or thirties in good health. CDR3s include the opening cysteine and the closing phenylalanine or tryptophan. D genes are given only for firm matches. Only part of the rows carry a size: once, few, many, or a class if the clone is expanded.

TRBV27	TRBJ2-7	-	-	TGTGCCAGCAGTTTATTTGTTGTAGGGGAGCAGTACTTC	CASSLFVVGEQYF
TRBV29-1	TRBJ2-5	TRBD2	-	TGCAGCGTTGGTGAGACTAGCGGGACGCAAGGAGGAAAAGAGACCCAGTACTTC	CSVGETSGTQGGKETQYF
TRBV5-6	TRBJ2-7	TRBD1	-	TGTGCCAGCAGCCACGGGACAGGGGGCGAGCAGTACTTC	CASSHGTGGEQYF
TRBV21-1	TRBJ1-5	-	-	TGTGCCAGCAGCGACCGACAGGGGGAAGATCAGCCCCAGCATTTT	CASSDRQGEDQPQHF
TRBV28	TRBJ2-2	-	-	TGTGCCAGCAGTCCTCACTCGAACACCGGGGAGCTGTTTTTT	CASSPHSNTGELFF
TRBV7-2	TRBJ1-5	-	few	TGTGCCAGCAGCTTAGGGAGCCCTAGCAATCAGCCCCAGCATTTT	CASSLGSPSNQPQHF
TRBV5-4	TRBJ2-2	TRBD2	once	TGTGCCAGCAGCTTGCGAACTAGCGCCGCCGGGGAGCTGTTTTTT	CASSLRTSAAGELFF
TRBV20-1	TRBJ2-5	-	many	TGCAGTGCCCAAGGGCCCCGCTCCCAGTACTTC	CSAQGPRSQYF
TRBV5-4	TRBJ2-7	-	-	TGTGCCAGCAGCTTCCCGGGAGAGTGGAACGAGCAGTACTTC	CASSFPGEWNEQYF
TRBV15	TRBJ1-3	-	few	TGTGCCACCAGCAGGGGGACGGACTCTGGAAACACCATATATTTT	CATSRGTDSGNTIYF
TRBV5-1	TRBJ1-3	TRBD1	few	TGCGCCAGCAGCCAGGCCGGGACAGTTGGAAACACCATATATTTT	CASSQAGTVGNTIYF
TRBV11-2	TRBJ2-1	TRBD2	-	TGTGCCAGCAGCTTAGTCCGGACTAGCGTTAATGAGCAGTTCTTC	CASSLVRTSVNEQFF
TRBV11-3	TRBJ1-2	TRBD1	few	TGTGCCAGCAGCAAGGACAGGGATAGCGGCTACACCTTC	CASSKDRDSGYTF
TRBV27	TRBJ1-1	TRBD1	-	TGTGCCAGCAGTGTAACACAGGGGATCACGACTTTCTTT	CASSVTQGITTFF
TRBV5-6	TRBJ2-5	TRBD2	few	TGTGCCAGCAGCTTGGGTCCGCTAGCGGTCCAAGAGACCCAGTACTTC	CASSLGPLAVQETQYF
TRBV6-1	TRBJ2-6	-	many	TGTGCCAGCAGGGGAACAGGGTCTGGGGCCAACGTCCTGACTTTC	CASRGTGSGANVLTF
TRBV5-1	TRBJ2-1	TRBD2	-	TGCGCCAGCAGGCCCTGGGAGCGGGAGGGAGGTGAGCAGTTCTTC	CASRPWEREGGEQFF
TRBV5-1	TRBJ2-2	-	-	TGCGCCAGCAGCGCATCGAACACCGGGGAGCTGTTTTTT	CASSASNTGELFF
TRBV28	TRBJ2-1	-	-	TGTGCCAGCAGTTTCGTGAGCGGAGGTGGGAATGAGCAGTTCTTC	CASSFVSGGGNEQFF
TRBV7-9	TRBJ1-3	TRBD1	-	TGTGCCAGCAGCCCCCAGGGGGCTGGAAACACCATATATTTT	CASSPQGAGNTIYF
TRBV14	TRBJ2-7	TRBD1	-	TGTGCCAGCAGCCAACCGGGACAGGGGTCTGGCGAGCAGTACTTC	CASSQPGQGSGEQYF
TRBV7-8	TRBJ2-2	-	-	TGTGCCAGCAGCTTCTATGCTCAGACCGGGGAGCTGTTTTTT	CASSFYAQTGELFF
TRBV7-7	TRBJ2-1	TRBD2	-	TGTGCCAGCAGCTTAGGACCGGGGGGAGGGCCCGGATCCGAGCAGTTCTTC	CASSLGPGGGPGSEQFF
TRBV19	TRBJ2-7	-	-	TGTGCCAGTAGTATGGGGACGGACGCCTACGAGCAGTACTTC	CASSMGTDAYEQYF
TRBV27	TRBJ2-6	-	-	TGTGCCAGCAGCCAGACAGGCTCTGGGGCCAACGTCCTGACTTTC	CASSQTGSGANVLTF
TRBV5-1	TRBJ2-7	-	-	TGCGCCAGCAGCTTGATTGCACTCGGCTACGAGCAGTACTTC	CASSLIALGYEQYF
TRBV28	TRBJ2-2	-	-	TGTGCCTCCCAGGGGAGAGCCGGGGAGCTGTTTTTT	CASQGRAGELFF
TRBV28	TRBJ2-7	TRBD2	-	TGTGCCAGCAGTTCTCCCCACACTAGCGGCAGCTCCTACGAGCAGTACTTC	CASSSPHTSGSSYEQYF
TRBV6-6	TRBJ1-2	TRBD1	-	TGTGCCAGCAGTAAGACAGGGAGTAGGACTAACTATGGCTACACCTTC	CASSKTGSRTNYGYTF
TRBV7-8	TRBJ2-2	TRBD2	few	TGTGCCAGCAGCTTATTACCTAGCGGAGAACGCGGGGCCGGGGAGCTGTTTTTT	CASSLLPSGERGAGELFF
TRBV5-8	TRBJ2-5	TRBD2	many	TGTGCCAGCAGTGCTAGCGGGAGCGCGGTAGAGACCCAGTACTTC	CASSASGSAVETQYF
TRBV4-2	TRBJ2-1	-	-	TGTGCCAGCAGCCAAGAACGGACCCACAATGAGCAGTTCTTC	CASSQERTHNEQFF
TRBV7-9	TRBJ2-3	TRBD1	-	TGTGCCAGCAGCACCGACCTTAGACAGGGAGGCACAGATACGCAGTATTTT	CASSTDLRQGGTDTQYF
TRBV11-3	TRBJ2-3	TRBD2	-	TGTGCCAGCAGCTTAGCTGGACTAGCAACAGATACGCAGTATTTT	CASSLAGLATDTQYF
TRBV28	TRBJ1-1	TRBD1	once	TGTGCCAGCAGCCGACCGGGGACAGGGTATCTTCAAGCTTTCTTT	CASSRPGTGYLQAFF
TRBV6-1	TRBJ1-5	TRBD1	-	TGTGCCAGCAGTGACGTCCGGGACAGTCATCGCAATCAGCCCCAGCATTTT	CASSDVRDSHRNQPQHF
TRBV11-2	TRBJ2-1	-	many	TGTGCCAGCACCAACCTTGGAGCCTACAATGAGCAGTTCTTC	CASTNLGAYNEQFF
TRBV7-8	TRBJ2-7	-	-	TGTGCCAGCAGCTCCCACAGGGTCCTCCTGGCCTACGAGCAGTACTTC	CASSSHRVLLAYEQYF
TRBV28	TRBJ2-6	-	-	TGTGCCAGCACCCCACAAGTAGCAGGAAGGGCCAACGTCCTGACTTTC	CASTPQVAGRANVLTF
TRBV21-1	TRBJ2-3	-	-	TGTGCCAGCAGCGACTATCGGACTAGCGGGAAGGCAGATACGCAGTATTTT	CASSDYRTSGKADTQYF
TRBV27	TRBJ2-2	TRBD2	-	TGTGCCAGCAGTTTAAGGGGAGCTAGCGGCACGAACACCGGGGAGCTGTTTTTT	CASSLRGASGTNTGELFF
TRBV27	TRBJ2-1	TRBD2	-	TGTGCCAGCAGTTTAGTCGCTAGCGGGAGCTCCTACAATGAGCAGTTCTTC	CASSLVASGSSYNEQFF
TRBV30	TRBJ2-7	-	-	TGTGCCTGGACAGGGGCCTACGAGCAGTACTTC	CAWTGAYEQYF
TRBV28	TRBJ2-1	TRBD2	-	TGTGCCAGCAGTTCTTCAGTATGGGCTAGCGGGAGGTCGGAAATCAATGAGCAGTTCTTC	CASSSSVWASGRSEINEQFF
TRBV9	TRBJ1-1	-	once	TGTGCCAGCAGCCCAGCCGGGGGTCAGGTCACTGAAGCTTTCTTT	CASSPAGGQVTEAFF
TRBV5-1	TRBJ2-1	TRBD1	-	TGCGCCAGCAGCTTGGGGGACAGGGATACGGGTGAGCAGTTCTTC	CASSLGDRDTGEQFF